The 23 T cell receptor beta chains below were found in one sample sequenced in a study of CD8 T cells in Susac syndrome. The RNA input was roughly 0.45 to 1 ug, and it was reverse transcribed with random hexamers. MiXCR, run by TCRdb on the immunoSEQ multiplex PCR reads, gives a single entry per CDR3 protein. In the table there are 160,000 or so distinct CDR3 sequences, roughly 95% of which are singletons. Source material: CD4+ T cells from PBMCs. Receptors originate from a human donor with Susac syndrome.

The rearrangement joins TRBV9 to TRBJ2-1, with D perhaps matching TRBD1 (6 bases). The CDR3 loop spans 13 amino acids. Trimming pared 3 bases from V and 16 bases from J, leaving 20 bases between. Germline V gene sequence: CDR1 SGDLS, CDR2 YYNGEE. The CDR3 is CASSAEPGQSTFF. For the CDR3, the DNA is TGTGCCAGCAGCGCCGAGCCGGGACAAAGTACATTCTTC.

This clonotype appeared a single time. The chain has TRBV6-4 and TRBJ1-6, with TRBD1 as a possible D gene (5 bases). Germline V gene data show CDR1 as MRHNA and CDR2 as SNTAGT. This CDR3 contains 13 residues. Trimming stripped 4 bases from V and 16 bases from J, with 17 bases between. CDR3 residues: CASSGAEGERLHF. The CDR3 nucleotides are TGTGCCAGCAGTGGGGCCGAAGGGGAGAGACTCCACTTT.

The chain uses TRBV7-2 and TRBJ2-6; D might be TRBD1 or TRBD2, each matching 5 bases. Trimming shortened V by 3 bases and J by 2 bases, and 8 bases separated the two germline ends. CDR1 SGHTA and CDR2 FQGNSA come from the germline V gene. The CDR3 has 15 residues. The CDR3: CASSFQGPGANVLTF. Written as DNA, the CDR3 is TGTGCCAGCAGCTTTCAGGGACCTGGGGCCAACGTCCTGACTTTC.

The chain employs TRBV20-1 and TRBJ1-6; possibly TRBD1 for D (5 bases). Germline CDR1 DFQATT, CDR2 SNEGSKA (reference sequence). The CDR3 totals 12 residues. V lost 0 bases, J lost 10 bases, and 7 bases lay in between. CDR3 nucleotides: TGCAGTGCTAGAGAGGGGGGATCACCCCTCCACTTT. Translating gives CSAREGGSPLHF.

V usage is TRBV5-1 and J usage is TRBJ1-1, with D perhaps TRBD1 (6 bases). With 0 bases removed from V and 6 bases from J, the gap between germline ends came to 12 bases. Germline V lookup: CDR1 SGHRS, CDR2 YFSETQ. This CDR3 is 14 amino acids long. CDR3 coding DNA: TGCGCCAGCAGCTTGGATACCGGGACACCTGAAGCTTTCTTT. Translated: CASSLDTGTPEAFF.

The chain links TRBV2 to TRBJ1-5, with a possible D match to TRBD1 (6 bases). The CDR3 contains 13 residues. Trimming took 4 bases from V and 5 from J, leaving 9 bases between them. Germline CDR1 and CDR2: SNHLY and FYNNEI. The CDR3 loop is CASSGGAYQPQHF. The CDR3 DNA is TGTGCCAGCAGTGGGGGGGCGTATCAGCCCCAGCATTTT.

The chain employs TRBV7-2 and TRBJ2-1, with TRBD2 identical over 11 bases. This CDR3 is 16 amino acids long. The V gene end was trimmed by 5 bases and the J gene end by 4 bases; junction bases not matched to a gene: 7. Looked up from germline, CDR1 is SGHTA and CDR2 is FQGNSA. The CDR3 bases are TGTGCCAGCAGCCCACTAGCGGGGGCCAGGTACAATGAGCAGTTCTTC. Encoded protein: CASSPLAGARYNEQFF.

Comment on this clonotype: At one end, the junction sequence differs from germline, possibly due to a read error. V is TRBV20-1 and J is TRBJ2-5; D not resolved. Germline CDR1 DFQATT, CDR2 SNEGSKA (reference sequence). The CDR3 is 11 amino acids. CDR3 sequence: CSARRQENQYF. DNA for the CDR3: TGCAGTGCTAGGCGACAAGAGAACCAGTACTTC.

The chain joins TRBV3-1 to TRBJ1-2; D uncertain. The CDR3 contains 14 residues. Germline lookup yields CDR1 LGHDT and CDR2 YNNKEL (reference sequence). V was trimmed by 0 bases and J by 10 bases, leaving 15 bases between them. CDR3 region: CASSQDSRSRIYTF. The CDR3 coding sequence is TGTGCCAGCAGCCAAGATTCGAGATCCCGCATCTACACCTTC.

V usage is TRBV7-9 and J usage is TRBJ2-7; no clear D gene. This CDR3 spans 14 amino acids. The V end was cut by 0 bases, the J end by 6 bases, with 12 bases between. The germline gives CDR1 SEHNR, CDR2 FQNEAQ (reference sequence). In nucleotides, the CDR3 is TGTGCCAGCAGCTTAGCGATCGTGGGCGGCGAGCAGTACTTC. Its protein is CASSLAIVGGEQYF.

The chain has TRBV20-1 and TRBJ2-3; TRBD2 agrees at 9 bases. Germline CDR1 reads DFQATT; CDR2 reads SNEGSKA (reference sequence). The V and J ends lost 3 bases and 1 base, in that order; junction bases with no gene match: 8. The length of the CDR3 is 16 residues. The CDR3 DNA follows: TGCAGTGCTAGTGATCCTCAGCGGGGGGGCACAGATACGCAGTATTTT. It is translated as CSASDPQRGGTDTQYF.

V usage is TRBV24-1 and J usage is TRBJ2-5; D is tentatively TRBD1 or TRBD2 (6 bases each). Germline CDR1 is KGHDR and CDR2 is SFDVKD. Trimming left V 3 bases short and J 4 bases short, with 11 bases between. The CDR3 is made up of 14 amino acids. The CDR3 protein is CATSDPQGGETQYF. CDR3 in DNA: TGTGCCACCAGTGATCCACAGGGAGGAGAGACCCAGTACTTC.

The gene calls are TRBV5-6 and TRBJ2-2; D assignment may be TRBD1 or TRBD2 (6 bases each). CDR3 length: 14 residues. Germline V gives CDR1 SGHDT, CDR2 YYEEEE. Between the trimmed V and J ends, which lost 2 bases and 6 bases, there was a span of 11 bases. CDR3 region: CASSFGGLAGELFF. CDR3 coding DNA: TGTGCCAGCAGCTTTGGGGGGCTCGCCGGGGAGCTGTTTTTT. Combining the CDR3 with reference TRBV5-6 and TRBJ2-2 gives the whole variable domain DAGVTQSPTHLIKTRGQQVTLRCSPKSGHDTVSWYQQALGQGPQFIFQYYEEEERQRGNFPDRFSGHQFPNYSSELNVNALLLGDSALYLCASSFGGLAGELFFGEGSRLTVL.

The count of this clonotype is one. V is TRBV20-1 and J is TRBJ2-7, with TRBD2 as a possible D gene (5 bases). The CDR3 spans 13 residues. The V gene's germline CDR1 is DFQATT and CDR2 SNEGSKA (reference sequence). Trimming took 5 bases from V and 3 from J, leaving 14 bases between them. The CDR3 DNA follows: TGCAGTGCTCTAACGACTAAGAACTACGAGCAGTACTTC. Amino acids: CSALTTKNYEQYF.

This clonotype has a single count. The chain has TRBV29-1 and TRBJ1-2; D is uncertain. CDR1 is SQVTM, CDR2 ANQGSEA, per germline. The CDR3 has 12 amino acids. Deletions cut 3 bases from V and 0 bases from J, with 5 bases between. CDR3 in DNA: TGCAGCGTTGATTCTTCTAACTATGGCTACACCTTC. Protein product: CSVDSSNYGYTF. Full variable domain (remainder filled in from reference TRBV29-1 and TRBJ1-2): SAVISQKPSRDICQRGTSLTIQCQVDSQVTMMFWYRQQPGQSLTLIATANQGSEATYESGFVIDKFPISRPNLTFSTLTVSNMSPEDSSIYLCSVDSSNYGYTFGSGTRLTVV.

This chain joins TRBV3-1 and TRBJ2-7, with D perhaps TRBD2 (5 bases). Germline loops: CDR1 LGHDT, CDR2 YNNKEL (reference sequence). This CDR3 contains 15 residues. V shed 0 bases and J shed 4 bases, with 13 bases lying between them. The CDR3 DNA follows: TGTGCCAGCAGCCAAGAAGCGGCTAGCCAGTACGAGCAGTACTTC. As protein: CASSQEAASQYEQYF.

V and J are TRBV29-1 and TRBJ2-5; 7 nucleotides agree with TRBD1. The trim removed 7 bases at V and 5 bases at J, leaving 4 bases unmatched. There are 11 residues in the CDR3. The germline gives CDR1 SQVTM, CDR2 ANQGSEA. CDR3 protein: CSDIQGETQYF. The CDR3 DNA reads as TGCAGCGACATACAGGGGGAGACCCAGTACTTC.

The V call is TRBV5-1, the J call TRBJ2-6; TRBD2 might be the D (6 bases). Germline loops: CDR1 SGHRS, CDR2 YFSETQ. V dropped 4 bases and J dropped 2 bases, with 19 bases sitting between them. The CDR3 has 18 amino acids. Here the CDR3 reads CASSTLGAAGAGANVLTF. The CDR3 DNA reads TGCGCCAGCAGCACCCTCGGCGCAGCGGGTGCTGGGGCCAACGTCCTGACTTTC.

This clonotype occurred a few times. J is TRBJ2-7 and V is TRBV20-1; no clear D. In germline, CDR1 is DFQATT, CDR2 SNEGSKA (reference sequence). The CDR3 has 10 residues. Deletions cut 5 bases from V and 4 bases from J, with 6 bases between. In DNA form, the CDR3 reads TGCAGTGCTCGCTCTTACGAGCAGTACTTC. Translation gives CSARSYEQYF.

Only a few counts were recorded for this clonotype. The chain has TRBV19 and TRBJ2-5, with a tentative D call TRBD1 (6 bases). This CDR3 comprises 13 residues. Germline CDR1 reads LNHDA; CDR2 reads SQIVND (reference sequence). V was trimmed by 1 base and J by 5 bases, leaving 8 bases between them. The CDR3 DNA sequence: TGTGCCAGTAGTATAGGGCAGGGGGAGACCCAGTACTTC. Protein sequence: CASSIGQGETQYF.

The rearrangement links TRBV4-2 to TRBJ2-7, with 9 bases lining up with TRBD1. The CDR3 consists of 15 residues. Germline loops: CDR1 LGHNA, CDR2 YNFKEQ. The V and J ends lost 4 bases and 5 bases, in that order; junction bases with no gene match: 9. The DNA of the CDR3 is TGTGCCAGCAGCCTTCCCACAGGGGGCACCCACGAGCAGTACTTC. Its translation: CASSLPTGGTHEQYF.

This clonotype was detected only a few times. This chain connects TRBV20-1 to TRBJ1-5, with unresolved D. Looked up from germline, CDR1 is DFQATT and CDR2 is SNEGSKA (reference sequence). The CDR3 spans 12 residues. The CDR3 DNA follows: TGCAGCACGCAGGCCGGCAATCAGCCCCAGCATTTT. It is translated as CSTQAGNQPQHF.

This chain joins TRBV24-1 and TRBJ2-1; D is tentatively TRBD1 or TRBD2 (7 bases each). V dropped 9 bases and J dropped 7 bases, with 12 bases sitting between them. The CDR3 extends over 12 amino acids. Germline-derived CDR1 and CDR2 are KGHDR and SFDVKD. CDR3 loop: CATSQGGNEQFF. Written as DNA, the CDR3 is TGTGCCACCTCGCAGGGGGGGAATGAGCAGTTCTTC.